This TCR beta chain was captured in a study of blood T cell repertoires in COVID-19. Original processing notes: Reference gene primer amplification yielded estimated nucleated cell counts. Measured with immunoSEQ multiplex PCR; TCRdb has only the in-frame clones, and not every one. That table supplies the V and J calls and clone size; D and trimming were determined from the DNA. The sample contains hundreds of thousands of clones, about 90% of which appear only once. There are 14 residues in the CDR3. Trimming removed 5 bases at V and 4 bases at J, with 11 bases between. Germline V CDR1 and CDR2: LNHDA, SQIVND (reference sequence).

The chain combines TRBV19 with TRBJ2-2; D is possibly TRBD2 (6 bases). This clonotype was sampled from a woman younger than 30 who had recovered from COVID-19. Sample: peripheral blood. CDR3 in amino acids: CASSWGESTGELFF. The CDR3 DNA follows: TGTGCCAGTAGTTGGGGGGAGAGCACCGGGGAGCTGTTTTTT. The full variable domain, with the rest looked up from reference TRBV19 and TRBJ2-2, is DGGITQSPKYLFRKEGQNVTLSCEQNLNHDAMYWYRQDPGQGLRLIYYSQIVNDFQKGDIAEGYSVSREKKESFPLTVTSAQKNPTAFYLCASSWGESTGELFFGEGSRLTVL.